This T cell receptor beta chain emerged from a study of cytomegalovirus exposure and HLA in healthy donors. Study at large: The early release's HLA-typed donors yielded 70 million to 85 million unique TCRs.

The PCR was carried out with 60 Vbeta primers and 13 Jbeta primers. Clones were sequenced by immunoSEQ multiplex PCR, and TCRdb holds only the in-frame ones, with some missing. Of around 100,000 clones listed, about 71% were seen once; the top ten hold about 3.5%. The study's findings and limits: Most CMV-associated TCR beta chains appeared HLA-restricted in a later analysis. TCR beta sequences reportedly predicted the HLA-A and HLA-B alleles of most subjects accurately. The productive fraction for most TCR beta V segments was about 87% or about 30% in an earlier analysis.

The germline CDR1 and CDR2 sequences are KGHSH and LQKENI. The CDR3 has 17 residues. Trimming shortened V by 3 bases and J by 0 bases, and 15 bases separated the two germline ends. Concerning this clone itself: What it binds is unknown.

The chain uses TRBV18 and TRBJ1-5; D is possibly TRBD1 (6 bases). This TCR was sampled from a woman in her fifties or sixties in good health and CMV-seronegative. The sample consisted of PBMCs. The CDR3 nucleotides read TGTGCCAGCTCACCCGGGGTGGGGGCTGGTAGCAATCAGCCCCAGCATTTT. Its protein is CASSPGVGAGSNQPQHF.